These T cell receptor beta chains were read from a single sample in a study of blood T cell repertoires in COVID-19. This table comes from immunoSEQ multiplex PCR, and its TCRdb copy is limited to in-frame clones, with some not included. The sample shows roughly 130,000 clones, 90% of them seen only once. Sequencing was carried out using peripheral blood. All receptors derive from a man in his fifties or sixties with COVID-19, enrolled during active disease. Both conserved end residues are part of each CDR3. The D gene is left open where the match is weak.

v_gene: TRBV5-3
d_gene: TRBD1
j_gene: TRBJ1-5
CDR3aa: CARSGTGVGNQPQHF

v_gene: TRBV5-1
d_gene: -
j_gene: TRBJ1-4
CDR3aa: CASSLVARTETNEKLFF

v_gene: TRBV15
d_gene: TRBD2
j_gene: TRBJ2-5
CDR3aa: CATSRVYTSGRGETQYF

v_gene: TRBV7-9
d_gene: TRBD1
j_gene: TRBJ2-7
CDR3aa: CASSLALSLGDRAYEQYF

v_gene: TRBV16
d_gene: -
j_gene: TRBJ2-3
CDR3aa: CASSLDSPPDTQYF

v_gene: TRBV4-3
d_gene: -
j_gene: TRBJ1-3
CDR3aa: CASSQGLGRSPGNTIYF

v_gene: TRBV4-2
d_gene: TRBD2
j_gene: TRBJ2-1
CDR3aa: CASSLPRLAQSSYNEQFF

v_gene: TRBV7-2
d_gene: TRBD1
j_gene: TRBJ1-1
CDR3aa: CASSPGTEMNTEAFF

v_gene: TRBV6-1
d_gene: -
j_gene: TRBJ2-7
CDR3aa: CASSDSTYEQYF

v_gene: TRBV23-1
d_gene: TRBD1
j_gene: TRBJ2-5
CDR3aa: CASSQRGTGGFQETQYF

v_gene: TRBV5-1
d_gene: -
j_gene: TRBJ2-1
CDR3aa: CASSFNPGFYNEQFF

v_gene: TRBV27
d_gene: TRBD1
j_gene: TRBJ1-4
CDR3aa: CASSLQGANEKLFF

v_gene: TRBV10-3
d_gene: -
j_gene: TRBJ1-5
CDR3aa: CAISDGGPLDQPQHF

v_gene: TRBV7-3
d_gene: -
j_gene: TRBJ2-1
CDR3aa: CASSPLSYNEQFF

v_gene: TRBV7-9
d_gene: TRBD2
j_gene: TRBJ2-2
CDR3aa: CASSQGGLGAGELFF

v_gene: TRBV20-1
d_gene: TRBD1
j_gene: TRBJ1-2
CDR3aa: CSASEGTGGWGGYTF

v_gene: TRBV4-1
d_gene: TRBD1
j_gene: TRBJ1-6
CDR3aa: CASSHRGQASNSPLHF

v_gene: TRBV5-5
d_gene: TRBD1
j_gene: TRBJ1-2
CDR3aa: CASSLRVGGGYGYTF

v_gene: TRBV2
d_gene: -
j_gene: TRBJ1-2
CDR3aa: CASSERGGGGLGYTF

v_gene: TRBV15
d_gene: -
j_gene: TRBJ2-3
CDR3aa: CATSRSGVSGDTQYF

v_gene: TRBV9
d_gene: -
j_gene: TRBJ2-1
CDR3aa: CASSVGEDEQFF

v_gene: TRBV9
d_gene: -
j_gene: TRBJ1-2
CDR3aa: CASSTLDRGSNYGYTF

v_gene: TRBV10-1
d_gene: TRBD1
j_gene: TRBJ2-1
CDR3aa: CASSETGTGGNEQFF

v_gene: TRBV2
d_gene: TRBD1
j_gene: TRBJ2-7
CDR3aa: CASSVTRDREKGYEQYF

v_gene: TRBV19
d_gene: -
j_gene: TRBJ1-1
CDR3aa: CASSSGLAEAFF

v_gene: TRBV7-3
d_gene: TRBD2
j_gene: TRBJ2-1
CDR3aa: CASSSAGGSYNEQFF

v_gene: TRBV27
d_gene: -
j_gene: TRBJ2-2
CDR3aa: CASSSVGELFF

v_gene: TRBV6-1
d_gene: TRBD1
j_gene: TRBJ1-4
CDR3aa: CASSGPTGTGDEKLFF

v_gene: TRBV24-1
d_gene: TRBD1
j_gene: TRBJ2-5
CDR3aa: CATSDSGQGQETQYF

v_gene: TRBV24-1
d_gene: -
j_gene: TRBJ2-7
CDR3aa: CATSGPNSYEQYF

v_gene: TRBV30
d_gene: -
j_gene: TRBJ2-3
CDR3aa: CAWSDGRADTQYF

v_gene: TRBV5-5
d_gene: TRBD1
j_gene: TRBJ2-2
CDR3aa: CASSFSGTDTGELFF

v_gene: TRBV20-1
d_gene: -
j_gene: TRBJ1-2
CDR3aa: CSASKEENYGYTF

v_gene: TRBV15
d_gene: TRBD1
j_gene: TRBJ1-4
CDR3aa: CATNRDRGNEKLFF

v_gene: TRBV9
d_gene: -
j_gene: TRBJ1-3
CDR3aa: CASSDGVSGNTIYF

v_gene: TRBV2
d_gene: TRBD1
j_gene: TRBJ1-3
CDR3aa: CASRTGTGENTIYF

v_gene: TRBV18
d_gene: -
j_gene: TRBJ2-7
CDR3aa: CASSLVTGSPYEQYF

v_gene: TRBV19
d_gene: -
j_gene: TRBJ1-1
CDR3aa: CASSTGLMNTEAFF

v_gene: TRBV5-4
d_gene: TRBD1
j_gene: TRBJ1-2
CDR3aa: CASSPTSTGTNYGYTF

v_gene: TRBV6-1
d_gene: -
j_gene: TRBJ1-3
CDR3aa: CASSDTGPGNTIYF

v_gene: TRBV27
d_gene: TRBD1
j_gene: TRBJ1-1
CDR3aa: CASSLGQGWNTEAFF

v_gene: TRBV11-2
d_gene: -
j_gene: TRBJ2-2
CDR3aa: CASSPRDLDTGELFF

v_gene: TRBV5-6
d_gene: -
j_gene: TRBJ2-5
CDR3aa: CASSLGRDQETQYF

v_gene: TRBV7-6
d_gene: -
j_gene: TRBJ1-2
CDR3aa: CASSLLGQKEGVDGYTF

v_gene: TRBV6-6
d_gene: -
j_gene: TRBJ2-1
CDR3aa: CASQKEGRVNEQFF

v_gene: TRBV3-1/TRBV3-2
d_gene: -
j_gene: TRBJ2-2
CDR3aa: CASRGSGNTGELFF

v_gene: TRBV9
d_gene: -
j_gene: TRBJ2-3
CDR3aa: CASSVAPGSSSSLDTQYF

v_gene: TRBV24-1
d_gene: TRBD1
j_gene: TRBJ2-2
CDR3aa: CATSKGQGWAGELFF

v_gene: TRBV11-3
d_gene: TRBD2
j_gene: TRBJ2-1
CDR3aa: CASSPGLARNEQFF

v_gene: TRBV11-2
d_gene: -
j_gene: TRBJ2-7
CDR3aa: CASSPRVEQYF

v_gene: TRBV3-1/TRBV3-2
d_gene: TRBD1
j_gene: TRBJ1-4
CDR3aa: CASSPGQGVEKLFF

v_gene: TRBV5-3
d_gene: TRBD1
j_gene: TRBJ1-4
CDR3aa: CARSSGQGGEKLFF

v_gene: TRBV4-2
d_gene: TRBD1
j_gene: TRBJ2-2
CDR3aa: CASSQAGDSFTGELFF